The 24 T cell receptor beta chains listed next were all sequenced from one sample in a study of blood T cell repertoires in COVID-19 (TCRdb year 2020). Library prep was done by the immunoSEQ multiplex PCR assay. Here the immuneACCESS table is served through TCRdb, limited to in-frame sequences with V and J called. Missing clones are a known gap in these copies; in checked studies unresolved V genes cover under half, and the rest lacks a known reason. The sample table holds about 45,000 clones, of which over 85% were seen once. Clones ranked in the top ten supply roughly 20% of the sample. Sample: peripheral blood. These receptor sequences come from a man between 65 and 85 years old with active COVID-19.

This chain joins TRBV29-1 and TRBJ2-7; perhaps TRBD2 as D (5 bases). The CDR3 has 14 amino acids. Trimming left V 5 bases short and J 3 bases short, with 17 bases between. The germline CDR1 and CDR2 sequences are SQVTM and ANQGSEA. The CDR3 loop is CSVKWAYGNYEQYF. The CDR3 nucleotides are TGCAGCGTTAAGTGGGCGTACGGGAACTACGAGCAGTACTTC.

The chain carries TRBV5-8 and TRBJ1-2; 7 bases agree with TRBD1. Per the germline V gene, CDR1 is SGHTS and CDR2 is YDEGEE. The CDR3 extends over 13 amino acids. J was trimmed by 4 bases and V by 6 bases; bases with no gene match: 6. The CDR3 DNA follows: TGTGCCAGCATGAACAGGGGTCCCTATGGCTACACCTTC. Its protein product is CASMNRGPYGYTF.

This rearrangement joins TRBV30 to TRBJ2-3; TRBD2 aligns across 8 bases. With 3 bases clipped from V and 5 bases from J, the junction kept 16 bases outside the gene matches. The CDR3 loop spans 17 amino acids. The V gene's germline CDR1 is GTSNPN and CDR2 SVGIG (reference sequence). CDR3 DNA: TGTGCCTGGAGCCGGGGGGGTGTGGAGGGATGGGTAGATACGCAGTATTTT. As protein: CAWSRGGVEGWVDTQYF. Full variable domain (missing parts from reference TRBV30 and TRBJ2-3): SQTIHQWPATLVQPVGSPLSLECTVEGTSNPNLYWYRQAAGRGLQLLFYSVGIGQISSEVPQNLSASRPQDRQFILSSKKLLLSDSGFYLCAWSRGGVEGWVDTQYFGPGTRLTVL.

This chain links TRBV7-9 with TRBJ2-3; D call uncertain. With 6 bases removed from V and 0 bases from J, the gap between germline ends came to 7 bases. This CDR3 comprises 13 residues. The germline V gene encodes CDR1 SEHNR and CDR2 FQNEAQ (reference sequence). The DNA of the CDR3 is TGTGCCAGCAGTTGGAGTAGCACAGATACGCAGTATTTT. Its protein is CASSWSSTDTQYF.

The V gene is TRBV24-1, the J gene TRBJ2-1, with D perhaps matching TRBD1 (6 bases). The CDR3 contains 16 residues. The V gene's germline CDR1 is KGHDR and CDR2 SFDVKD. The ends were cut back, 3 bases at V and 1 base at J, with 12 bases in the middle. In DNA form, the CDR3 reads TGTGCCACCAGTGATCCACAGGGAACGTCCTACAATGAGCAGTTCTTC. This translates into CATSDPQGTSYNEQFF.

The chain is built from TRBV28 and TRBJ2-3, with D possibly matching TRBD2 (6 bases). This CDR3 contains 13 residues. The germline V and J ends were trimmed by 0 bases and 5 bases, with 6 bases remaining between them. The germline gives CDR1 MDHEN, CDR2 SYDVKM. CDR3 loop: CASSLWGLDTQYF. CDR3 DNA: TGTGCCAGCAGTTTATGGGGACTAGATACGCAGTATTTT.

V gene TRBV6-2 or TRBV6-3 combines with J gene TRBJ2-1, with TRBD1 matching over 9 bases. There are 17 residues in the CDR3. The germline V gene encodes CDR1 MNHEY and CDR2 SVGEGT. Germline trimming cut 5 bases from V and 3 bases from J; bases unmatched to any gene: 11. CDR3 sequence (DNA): TGTGCCAGCAGTGGGACAGGGCGTCAACGAGGCTACAATGAGCAGTTCTTC. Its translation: CASSGTGRQRGYNEQFF.

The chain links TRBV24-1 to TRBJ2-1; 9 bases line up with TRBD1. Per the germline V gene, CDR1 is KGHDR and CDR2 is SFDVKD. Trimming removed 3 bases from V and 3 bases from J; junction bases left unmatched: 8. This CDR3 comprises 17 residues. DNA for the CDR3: TGTGCCACCAGTGATCCGTCGGACAGGGGCGGCTACAATGAGCAGTTCTTC. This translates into CATSDPSDRGGYNEQFF.

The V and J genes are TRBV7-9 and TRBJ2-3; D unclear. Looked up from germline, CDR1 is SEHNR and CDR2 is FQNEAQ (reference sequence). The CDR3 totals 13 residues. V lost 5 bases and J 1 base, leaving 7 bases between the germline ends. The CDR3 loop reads CASSPGGTDTQYF. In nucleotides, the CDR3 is TGTGCCAGCAGCCCCGGTGGCACAGATACGCAGTATTTT.

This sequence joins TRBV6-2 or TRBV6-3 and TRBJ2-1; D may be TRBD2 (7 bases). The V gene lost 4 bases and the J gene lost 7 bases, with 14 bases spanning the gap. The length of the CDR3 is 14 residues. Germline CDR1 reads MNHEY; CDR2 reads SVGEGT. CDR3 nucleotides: TGTGCCAGCAGTTTCGTGGGGGGGGCGAATGAGCAGTTCTTC. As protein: CASSFVGGANEQFF.

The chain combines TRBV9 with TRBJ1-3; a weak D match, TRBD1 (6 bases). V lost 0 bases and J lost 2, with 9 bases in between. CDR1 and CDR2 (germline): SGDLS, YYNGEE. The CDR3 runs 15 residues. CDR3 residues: CASSVGAGAGNTIYF. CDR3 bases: TGTGCCAGCAGCGTAGGAGCAGGGGCTGGAAACACCATATATTTT.

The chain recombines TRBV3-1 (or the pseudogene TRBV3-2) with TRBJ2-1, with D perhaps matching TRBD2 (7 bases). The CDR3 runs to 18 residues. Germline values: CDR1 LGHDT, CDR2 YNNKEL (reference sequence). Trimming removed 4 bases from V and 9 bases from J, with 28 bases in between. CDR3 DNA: TGTGCCAGCAGCCCCTCCCAGGGGCGGGGGTGGAGTAGATCTGAGCAGTTCTTC. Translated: CASSPSQGRGWSRSEQFF.

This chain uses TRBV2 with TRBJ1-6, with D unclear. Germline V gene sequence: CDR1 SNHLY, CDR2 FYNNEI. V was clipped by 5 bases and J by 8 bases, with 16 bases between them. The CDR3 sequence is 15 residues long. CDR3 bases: TGTGCCAGCAGTATCCGGGTATGGTATGATTCACCCCTCCACTTT. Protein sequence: CASSIRVWYDSPLHF.

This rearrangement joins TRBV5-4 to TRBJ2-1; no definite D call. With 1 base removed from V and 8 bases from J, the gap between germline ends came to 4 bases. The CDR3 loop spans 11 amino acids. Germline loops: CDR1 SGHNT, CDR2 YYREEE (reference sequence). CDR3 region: CASSLRDEQFF. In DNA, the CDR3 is TGTGCCAGCAGCTTGCGGGATGAGCAGTTCTTC.

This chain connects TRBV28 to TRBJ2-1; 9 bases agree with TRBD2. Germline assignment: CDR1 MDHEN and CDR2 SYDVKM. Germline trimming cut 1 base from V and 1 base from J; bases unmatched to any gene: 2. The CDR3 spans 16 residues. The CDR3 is CASSLFTSGSYNEQFF. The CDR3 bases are TGTGCCAGCAGTTTATTTACTAGCGGGTCCTACAATGAGCAGTTCTTC.

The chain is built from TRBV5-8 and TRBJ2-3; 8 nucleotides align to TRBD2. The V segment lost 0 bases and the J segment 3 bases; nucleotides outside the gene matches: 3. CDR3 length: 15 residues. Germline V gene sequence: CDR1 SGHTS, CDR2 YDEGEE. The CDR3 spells CASSLVGGATDTQYF. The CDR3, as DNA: TGTGCCAGCAGCTTGGTCGGGGGGGCGACAGATACGCAGTATTTT. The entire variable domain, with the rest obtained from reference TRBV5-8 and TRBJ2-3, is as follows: EAGVTQSPTHLIKTRGQQATLRCSPISGHTSVYWYQQALGLGLQFLLWYDEGEERNRGNFPPRFSGRQFPNYSSELNVNALELEDSALYLCASSLVGGATDTQYFGPGTRLTVL.

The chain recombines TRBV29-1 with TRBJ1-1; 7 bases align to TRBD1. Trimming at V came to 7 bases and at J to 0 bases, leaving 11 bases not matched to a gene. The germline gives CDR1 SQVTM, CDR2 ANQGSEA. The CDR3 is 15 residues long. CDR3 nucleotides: TGCAGCGCGTTAAAGAGACAGGGAATGAACACTGAAGCTTTCTTT. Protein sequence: CSALKRQGMNTEAFF.

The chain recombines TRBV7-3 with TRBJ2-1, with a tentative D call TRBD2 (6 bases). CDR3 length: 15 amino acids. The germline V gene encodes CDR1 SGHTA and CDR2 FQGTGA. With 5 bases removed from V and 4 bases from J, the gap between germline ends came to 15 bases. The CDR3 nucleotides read TGTGCCAGCAGCCCAGGAGGGACTCCTTACAATGAGCAGTTCTTC. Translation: CASSPGGTPYNEQFF.

CDR3 coding DNA: TGTGCCAGCAGCCCCGTGGGGGCAGGGCCCACCGGGGAGCTGTTTTTT. Amino acid sequence: CASSPVGAGPTGELFF. V is TRBV9 and J is TRBJ2-2, with a possible D match to TRBD1 (6 bases). The CDR3 has 16 residues. Trimming left V 4 bases short and J 4 bases short, with 17 bases between. Germline CDR1 and CDR2: SGDLS and YYNGEE.

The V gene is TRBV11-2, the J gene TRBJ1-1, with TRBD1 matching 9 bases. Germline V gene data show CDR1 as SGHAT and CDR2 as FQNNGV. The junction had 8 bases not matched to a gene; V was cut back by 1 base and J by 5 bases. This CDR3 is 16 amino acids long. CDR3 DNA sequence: TGTGCCAGCAGCTTAGGTACAGGGGGCGTTCGGACTGAAGCTTTCTTT. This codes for CASSLGTGGVRTEAFF.

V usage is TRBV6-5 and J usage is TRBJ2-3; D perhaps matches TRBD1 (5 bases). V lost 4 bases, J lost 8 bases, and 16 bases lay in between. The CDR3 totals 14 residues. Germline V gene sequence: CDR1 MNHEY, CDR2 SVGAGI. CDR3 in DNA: TGTGCCAGCAGTTGGGGAAGGGGTGGCGCTACGCAGTATTTT. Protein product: CASSWGRGGATQYF.

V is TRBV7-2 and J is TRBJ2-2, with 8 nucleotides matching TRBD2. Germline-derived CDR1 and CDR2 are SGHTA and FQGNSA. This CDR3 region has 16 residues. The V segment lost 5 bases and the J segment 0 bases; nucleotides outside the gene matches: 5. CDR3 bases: TGTGCCAGCAGCGCTACTAGCGGCGCGAACACCGGGGAGCTGTTTTTT. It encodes CASSATSGANTGELFF.

The CDR3 DNA is TGTGCCAGTCACAGGACGGCGGGAGGGCCTAGTGAGCAGTTCTTC. Amino acid sequence: CASHRTAGGPSEQFF. The V gene is TRBV6-6, the J gene TRBJ2-1; 9 nucleotides align to TRBD2. Trimming cost V 9 bases and J 9 bases; bases outside gene matches: 15. Per the germline V gene, CDR1 is MNHNY and CDR2 is SVGAGI (reference sequence). This CDR3 region has 15 residues.

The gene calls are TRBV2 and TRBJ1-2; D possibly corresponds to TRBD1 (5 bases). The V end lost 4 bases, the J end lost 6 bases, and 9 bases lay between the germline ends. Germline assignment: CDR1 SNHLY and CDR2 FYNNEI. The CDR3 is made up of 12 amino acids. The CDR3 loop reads CASSADRDGYTF. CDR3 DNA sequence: TGTGCCAGCAGTGCAGACAGAGATGGCTACACCTTC.